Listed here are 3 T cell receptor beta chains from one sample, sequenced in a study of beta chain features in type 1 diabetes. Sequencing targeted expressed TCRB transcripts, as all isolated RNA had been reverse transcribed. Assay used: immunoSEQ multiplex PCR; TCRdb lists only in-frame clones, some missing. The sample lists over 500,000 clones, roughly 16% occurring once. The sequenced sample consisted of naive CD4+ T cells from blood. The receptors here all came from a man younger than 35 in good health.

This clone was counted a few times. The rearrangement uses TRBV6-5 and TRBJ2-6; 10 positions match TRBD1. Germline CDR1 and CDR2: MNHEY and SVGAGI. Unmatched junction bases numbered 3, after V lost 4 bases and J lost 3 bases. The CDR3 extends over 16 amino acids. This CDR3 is CASSLRDRGGANVLTF. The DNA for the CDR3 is TGTGCCAGCAGTTTACGGGACAGGGGTGGGGCCAACGTCCTGACTTTC.

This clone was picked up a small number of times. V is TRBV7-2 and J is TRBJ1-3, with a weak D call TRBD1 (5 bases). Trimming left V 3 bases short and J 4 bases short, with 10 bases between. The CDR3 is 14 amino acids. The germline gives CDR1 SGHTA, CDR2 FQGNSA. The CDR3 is CASSFGGGGNTIYF. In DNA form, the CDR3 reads TGTGCCAGCAGCTTTGGGGGAGGAGGAAACACCATATATTTT.

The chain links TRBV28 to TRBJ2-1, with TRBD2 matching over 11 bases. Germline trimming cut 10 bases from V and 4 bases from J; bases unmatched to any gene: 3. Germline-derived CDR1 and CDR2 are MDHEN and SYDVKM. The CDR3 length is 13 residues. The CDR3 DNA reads TGTGCCACCATAGCGGGAGGGTACAATGAGCAGTTCTTC. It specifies CATIAGGYNEQFF.